The 26 T cell receptor beta chains below all came from one sample that was sequenced in a study of graft-versus-host responses after intestinal transplantation. The repertoire was sequenced with immunoSEQ multiplex PCR; TCRdb's copy has only in-frame clones and lacks some. Among about 97,000 clones listed, approximately 90% were seen once. The specimen was PBMCs, collected about 450 days after intestinal transplant. Receptor source: a human patient who received an intestinal transplant, so some T cells may come from the graft donor.

CDR3 amino acids: CASSGDLYEQYF. The DNA for the CDR3 is TGTGCCAGCAGTGGGGACCTCTACGAGCAGTACTTC. The chain recombines TRBV27 with TRBJ2-7; TRBD1 or TRBD2 may be the D gene (5 bases each). CDR1 is MNHEY and CDR2 is SMNVEV in the germline V gene (reference sequence). CDR3 size: 12 residues. Deletions cut 5 bases from V and 3 bases from J, with 8 bases between.

The V and J genes are TRBV5-6 and TRBJ1-4; 10 positions match TRBD1. J lost 8 bases, V lost 5 bases, and 9 bases had no gene match. There are 15 residues in the CDR3. Germline loops: CDR1 SGHDT, CDR2 YYEEEE. Here the CDR3 reads CASRHAGTGDEKLFF. The CDR3 DNA is TGTGCCAGCAGACATGCCGGGACAGGGGACGAAAAACTGTTTTTT.

The chain uses TRBV27 and TRBJ2-5; D not certain. The J call may not be correct, given that the DNA end is closer to TRBJ2-7. The CDR3 has 13 residues. Germline V gives CDR1 MNHEY, CDR2 SMNVEV (reference sequence). The CDR3 region is CASSLGFLSEQYF. CDR3 DNA: TGTGCCAGCAGTTTAGGGTTCCTCTCCGAGCAGTACTTC.

This sequence joins TRBV6-6 and TRBJ1-3; tentatively, D is TRBD1 (5 bases). Germline assignment: CDR1 MNHNY and CDR2 SVGAGI (reference sequence). V lost 2 bases to trimming and J lost 4 bases, with 9 bases between them. CDR3 length: 14 amino acids. The CDR3 spells CASSYGGTGNTIYF. The CDR3 nucleotides read TGTGCCAGCAGTTACGGGGGGACGGGAAACACCATATATTTT.

This sequence joins TRBV11-1 and TRBJ1-1; D unresolved. The germline CDR1 and CDR2 sequences are SGHAT and FQDESV (reference sequence). Deletions cut 4 bases from V and 1 base from J, with 7 bases between. The CDR3 length is 13 residues. CDR3 in amino acids: CASSSTGNTEAFF. The CDR3 coding sequence is TGTGCCAGCAGCTCGACGGGGAACACTGAAGCTTTCTTT.

The V and J genes are TRBV14 and TRBJ1-2; D may be TRBD1 (5 bases). The CDR3 extends over 13 amino acids. The germline gives CDR1 SGHDN, CDR2 FVKESK. Deletions cut 4 bases from V and 4 bases from J, with 10 bases between. The CDR3 sequence: CASSPGGPYGYTF. CDR3 DNA: TGTGCCAGCAGCCCGGGGGGACCCTATGGCTACACCTTC.

V and J are TRBV6-5 and TRBJ1-5; a weak D match, TRBD1 (6 bases). V was shortened by 6 bases and J by 4 bases, with 13 bases between the two germline ends. Per germline, CDR1 MNHEY and CDR2 SVGAGI. This CDR3 is 14 amino acids long. The CDR3 loop reads CASRLQGGNQPQHF. CDR3 sequence (DNA): TGTGCCAGCAGACTACAGGGTGGGAATCAGCCCCAGCATTTT.

This clone was detected only once. The chain recombines TRBV7-9 with TRBJ2-7, with D perhaps TRBD1 (6 bases). The CDR3 is 15 amino acids. Germline V gene sequence: CDR1 SEHNR, CDR2 FQNEAQ (reference sequence). The V end lost 5 bases, the J end lost 3 bases, and 17 bases lay between the germline ends. The CDR3 DNA reads TGTGCCAGCAGCCAGGCGCCCGGGACAAACTACGAGCAGTACTTC. Translating gives CASSQAPGTNYEQYF. The full variable domain, in which reference TRBV7-9 and TRBJ2-7 provide the parts outside the CDR3, is DTGVSQNPRHKITKRGQNVTFRCDPISEHNRLYWYRQTLGQGPEFLTYFQNEAQLEKSRLLSDRFSAERPKGSFSTLEIQRTEQGDSAMYLCASSQAPGTNYEQYFGPGTRLTVT.

This sequence joins TRBV5-1 and TRBJ2-3; 9 positions agree with TRBD1. Germline CDR1 and CDR2: SGHRS and YFSETQ. The CDR3 contains 15 residues. V was pared by 5 bases and J by 5 bases, with 9 bases of the junction left unmatched. As DNA, the CDR3 is TGCGCCAGCAGTTGGACAGGGGCGCCCGGAGATACGCAGTATTTT. Residues: CASSWTGAPGDTQYF.

The chain combines TRBV7-6 with TRBJ2-1; 10 bases fit TRBD2. This CDR3 region has 18 residues. Germline lookup yields CDR1 SGHVS and CDR2 FNYEAQ. Unmatched junction bases numbered 6, after V lost 1 base and J lost 0 bases. The CDR3 sequence: CASSLVEASGSSYNEQFF. DNA of the CDR3: TGTGCCAGCAGCTTAGTTGAGGCTAGCGGGAGCTCCTACAATGAGCAGTTCTTC.

J is TRBJ1-5 and V is TRBV2; tentatively, D is TRBD1 (5 bases). This CDR3 contains 15 residues. Germline V CDR1 and CDR2: SNHLY, FYNNEI. The V end lost 6 bases, the J end lost 1 base, and 13 bases lay between the germline ends. The CDR3: CASRPEGASNQPQHF. The CDR3 DNA sequence: TGTGCCAGCAGACCCGAAGGGGCGAGCAATCAGCCCCAGCATTTT.

The chain employs TRBV11-2 and TRBJ2-3; D is perhaps TRBD1 or TRBD2 (7 bases each). CDR3 size: 14 residues. Trimming shortened V by 8 bases and J by 3 bases, and 15 bases separated the two germline ends. Germline CDR1 is SGHAT and CDR2 is FQNNGV. The CDR3 region is CASLGRGQTDTQYF. CDR3 bases: TGTGCCAGCTTAGGGAGGGGGCAAACAGATACGCAGTATTTT.

The chain carries TRBV5-8 and TRBJ2-2, with 10 bases matching TRBD2. The V gene's germline CDR1 is SGHTS and CDR2 YDEGEE. Losses at the gene ends were 1 base for V and 8 bases for J; bases not matched to a gene: 11. This CDR3 comprises 17 residues. CDR3 nucleotide sequence: TGTGCCAGCAGCTTGTTACTAGCGGGGAGTTTTCTTGGGGAGCTGTTTTTT. This translates into CASSLLLAGSFLGELFF. The full variable domain, completed using reference TRBV5-8 and TRBJ2-2, is EAGVTQSPTHLIKTRGQQATLRCSPISGHTSVYWYQQALGLGLQFLLWYDEGEERNRGNFPPRFSGRQFPNYSSELNVNALELEDSALYLCASSLLLAGSFLGELFFGEGSRLTVL.

The V gene is TRBV6-1, the J gene TRBJ1-2; 7 nucleotides line up with TRBD1. CDR1 is MNHNS and CDR2 is SASEGT in the germline V gene. This CDR3 region has 12 residues. The J segment lost 9 bases and the V segment lost 8 bases, leaving 9 bases of the junction unmatched. Written as DNA, the CDR3 is TGTGCCAGCGCAACAGGGGCTAGACGCTACACCTTC. This gives the protein CASATGARRYTF.

The chain combines TRBV7-2 with TRBJ1-5; TRBD1 agrees at 9 bases. Germline lookup yields CDR1 SGHTA and CDR2 FQGNSA. This CDR3 has 14 residues. V shed 0 bases, J shed 9 bases, and the junction held 3 bases outside the gene matches. CDR3 amino acids: CASSLAQGQGPQHF. In DNA, the CDR3 is TGTGCCAGCAGCTTAGCGCAGGGACAGGGGCCCCAGCATTTT.

The V and J genes are TRBV6-1 and TRBJ2-5, with a possible D match to TRBD2 (6 bases). CDR3 length: 15 residues. CDR1 is MNHNS, CDR2 SASEGT, per germline. The germline V and J ends were trimmed by 7 bases and 5 bases, with 20 bases remaining between them. CDR3 in DNA: TGTGCCAGCATCCCTGGTGGGGGTGGGGGGGAGACCCAGTACTTC. This translates into CASIPGGGGGETQYF.

This chain uses TRBV7-3 with TRBJ1-2, with D possibly matching TRBD1 (5 bases). Per germline, CDR1 SGHTA and CDR2 FQGTGA. The CDR3 has 15 amino acids. V shed 0 bases and J shed 0 bases, with 8 bases lying between them. The CDR3 region is CASSLTGAPNYGYTF. CDR3 coding DNA: TGTGCCAGCAGCTTAACAGGGGCTCCTAACTATGGCTACACCTTC.

CDR3 nucleotide sequence: TGTGCCAGCTCACCTGACTTCACCGGGGAGCTGTTTTTT. Encoded protein: CASSPDFTGELFF. The chain carries TRBV18 and TRBJ2-2; D is uncertain. V lost 3 bases to trimming and J lost 4 bases, with 6 bases between them. CDR1 is KGHSH and CDR2 is LQKENI in the germline V gene. The length of the CDR3 is 13 residues.

This clone was recorded once. The chain combines TRBV4-1 with TRBJ1-5, with unresolved D. Germline V CDR1 and CDR2: MGHRA, YSYEKL. This CDR3 has 15 residues. With 0 bases removed from V and 1 base from J, the gap between germline ends came to 7 bases. The CDR3 sequence is CASSQEEDSNQPQHF. In DNA, the CDR3 is TGCGCCAGCAGCCAAGAGGAGGACAGCAATCAGCCCCAGCATTTT.

This chain joins TRBV6-4 and TRBJ1-2; tentative D call: TRBD1 (5 bases). Per germline, CDR1 MRHNA and CDR2 SNTAGT. The CDR3 sequence is 13 residues long. The V gene lost 2 bases and the J gene lost 6 bases, with 10 bases spanning the gap. The CDR3 here is CASSDGGVDGYTF. The DNA for the CDR3 is TGTGCCAGCAGTGACGGGGGGGTGGATGGCTACACCTTC.

This clone was seen just once. The rearrangement joins TRBV27 to TRBJ1-5; TRBD1 is a possible D gene (6 bases). Trimming removed 8 bases at V and 1 base at J, with 15 bases between. Germline V gene sequence: CDR1 MNHEY, CDR2 SMNVEV (reference sequence). CDR3 size: 15 residues. CDR3 nucleotides: TGTGCCAGCGGGACCGGACAGTCAAGCAATCAGCCCCAGCATTTT. As protein: CASGTGQSSNQPQHF.

The chain is built from TRBV7-9 and TRBJ1-2; 7 nucleotides agree with TRBD1. The CDR3 is 14 amino acids. Germline V CDR1 and CDR2: SEHNR, FQNEAQ (reference sequence). V lost 5 bases and J lost 6; bases outside the gene matches: 9. CDR3 DNA sequence: TGTGCCAGCAGCCCCCCGGACAGGTTGGATGGCTACACCTTC. It encodes CASSPPDRLDGYTF.

J is TRBJ1-5 and V is TRBV23-1; possible D gene TRBD1, 5 bases. TRBV23-1 falls under the ORF class, with uncertain function. The CDR3 covers 13 residues. V was clipped by 6 bases and J by 5 bases, with 11 bases between them. The CDR3 protein is CASRGDGDQPQHF. The CDR3 nucleotides read TGCGCCAGCAGGGGGGATGGGGATCAGCCCCAGCATTTT.

This clone was observed once. The chain joins TRBV7-2 to TRBJ2-7; a weak D match, TRBD1 (5 bases). CDR3 length equals 14 residues. Germline V gene data show CDR1 as SGHTA and CDR2 as FQGNSA. The V end lost 1 base, the J end lost 9 bases, and 16 bases lay between the germline ends. This CDR3 reads CASSLGQGLRGQYF. The CDR3 bases are TGTGCCAGCAGCTTAGGGCAGGGCCTCCGTGGGCAGTACTTC.

The chain uses TRBV2 and TRBJ1-5; D gene unclear. Germline-derived CDR1 and CDR2 are SNHLY and FYNNEI. Trimming left V 1 base short and J 2 bases short, with 9 bases between. The CDR3 runs 15 residues. Here the CDR3 DNA reads TGTGCCAGCAGTGAAGGGGCCCAAGGCAATCAGCCCCAGCATTTT. It specifies CASSEGAQGNQPQHF.

CDR3 sequence reads: CASSIGPQDTQYF. The DNA of the CDR3 is TGTGCCAGTAGTATTGGACCCCAAGATACGCAGTATTTT. The chain combines TRBV19 with TRBJ2-3; no clear D gene. The ends were cut back, 3 bases at V and 5 bases at J, with 9 bases in the middle. Germline V gene lookup returns CDR1 LNHDA and CDR2 SQIVND (reference sequence). This CDR3 has 13 amino acids.